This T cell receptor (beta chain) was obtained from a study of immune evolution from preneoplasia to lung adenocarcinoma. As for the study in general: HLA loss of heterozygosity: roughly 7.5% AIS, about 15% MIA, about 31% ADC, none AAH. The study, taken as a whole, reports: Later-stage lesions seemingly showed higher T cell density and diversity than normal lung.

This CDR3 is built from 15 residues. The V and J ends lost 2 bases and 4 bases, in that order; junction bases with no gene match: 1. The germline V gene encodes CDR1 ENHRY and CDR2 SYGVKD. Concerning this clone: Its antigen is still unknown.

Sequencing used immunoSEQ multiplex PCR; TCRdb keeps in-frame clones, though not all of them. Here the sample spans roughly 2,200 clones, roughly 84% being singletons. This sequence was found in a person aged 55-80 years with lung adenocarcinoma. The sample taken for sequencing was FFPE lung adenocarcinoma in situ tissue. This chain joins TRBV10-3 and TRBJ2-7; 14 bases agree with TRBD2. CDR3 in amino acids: CAISEGTSGSYEQYF. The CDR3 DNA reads TGTGCCATCAGTGAGGGGACTAGCGGGAGTTACGAGCAGTACTTC.